What follows is one T cell receptor (beta chain) and its context. The antigen it recognizes is unknown. Per-base qualities were not stored, and no clone one base away is much larger. Library prep was done by PCR. Sequencing took place on an Illumina HiSeq 2000. TCRdb's own reprocessing of the public reads used fastp at Q25 and MiXCR and kept productive beta chains. Duplicate CDR3 protein sequences are folded into a single record with the most common DNA and genes. This sample gives about 85,000 distinct CDR3 sequences in total; roughly 52% of them show up just once. The top ten clones comprise about 9.4% of the sample. CDR1 and CDR2 are drawn from the germline V gene (reference sequence): DFQATT, SNEGSKA. V is clipped by 3 bases and J by 6 bases, and the sequence between their germline boundaries is 12 bases long. Including cysteine and phenylalanine, the CDR3 has 13 amino acids. Only CDR3 DNA remains: 39 bases, in frame from the first base.

The source of the sample is a study of CDR3 diversity in severe acne (dated by TCRdb to the late 2010s). The sequencing input was blood. The chain was built from TRBV20-1 and TRBJ1-3; no confident D gene assignment can be made. This sequence was found in a male donor in good health, serving as a control. The nucleotides are TGCAGTGCTAGTCCCCTGGCACCAAACACCATATATTTT. This sequence encodes CSASPLAPNTIYF.